One sample yielded the 2 T cell receptor beta chains listed below, sequenced in a study of blood T cell repertoires in COVID-19 (dated by TCRdb to the early 2020s). The method behind the library was the immunoSEQ multiplex PCR assay. The source is immuneACCESS, and TCRdb retained only in-frame sequences with V and J called. Part of the clones is not carried over; for the studies checked, unresolved V genes explain less than half of this, and the remainder is unexplained. Across this sample there are around 290,000 clones, with around 87% seen only once. Approximately 8% of the sample belongs to the ten largest clones. Sequencing input: peripheral blood. The receptors shown here come from a woman aged 45-65 years who had recovered from COVID-19.

The chain uses TRBV7-8 and TRBJ1-2; TRBD1 might be the D (5 bases). Trimming took 0 bases from V and 7 from J, leaving 18 bases between them. Germline CDR1 and CDR2: SGHVS and FQNEAQ. This CDR3 has 16 amino acids. The chain's CDR3 is CASSLATGAAGGGYTF. The CDR3 bases are TGTGCCAGCAGCTTAGCTACTGGGGCCGCGGGGGGTGGCTACACCTTC.

The genes are TRBV5-4 and TRBJ2-1, with TRBD2 matching 12 bases. Germline V lookup: CDR1 SGHNT, CDR2 YYREEE (reference sequence). The J segment lost 0 bases and the V segment lost 3 bases, leaving 4 bases of the junction unmatched. The CDR3 has 17 amino acids. The CDR3 DNA sequence: TGTGCCAGCAGCTCCGCGACTAGCGGGAGCTCCTACAATGAGCAGTTCTTC. Its protein is CASSSATSGSSYNEQFF.